This T cell receptor beta chain is drawn from a study of blood T cell repertoires in COVID-19 (dated by TCRdb to between 2020 and 2021). Regarding the research as a whole: Samples covering the acute and convalescent phases of COVID-19 were provided by collaborators in the United States, Italy and Spain. The prospective study material was composed of cDNA or gDNA derived from T cells, B-cell-depleted T cells, or PBMCs. Deeply sampled blood TCRbeta repertoires from subjects exposed to, actively infected with, or recovered from COVID-19 were included in the dataset. The repertoires were released in a freely available public database intended as a resource for research on the immune response to SARS-CoV-2. Samples were obtained from the ongoing ImmuneRACE study (first 160 participants) and from over a thousand subjects provided by 6 global collaborators. Nearly every sample came with metadata listing a de-identified subject ID, COVID-19 status, age in years and sex. HLA class I and class II types, where available, came from metadata supplied by the sample provider rather than from assay-based typing. Paper-wide results and their limitations: How much clinical and demographic metadata was included differed by source and by participant, and the metadata was provided uncurated.

Collaborating institutions collected whole blood in K2EDTA tubes following their own protocols. For TCRbeta analysis, collaborators shipped samples in one of three forms: frozen whole blood, isolated PBMCs, or DNA extracted from either of those sample types. The immunoSEQ Assay, a bias-controlled multiplex PCR, was used to amplify TCRbeta CDR3 regions from genomic DNA. Processing in the source paper ran as follows. Within the assay, amplification of reference gene primers was used to estimate how many nucleated cells each sample contained. Sequence reads were collapsed and filtered to measure the absolute abundance of every unique TCRbeta CDR3 rearrangement. For each sample, productive Simpson clonality was calculated as the square root of Simpson's diversity index over productive rearrangements. This is the immuneACCESS table as TCRdb keeps it, with only in-frame sequences that have V and J called. A part of the clones is gone; compared with another copy, unresolved V genes explain less than half, and the rest is unexplained. The V and J calls and clone size are taken from that table; D and trimming were inferred from the DNA. The table for this sample lists about 58,000 clones; more than 85% of them were counted only once. Under 8.5% of the sample is held by the ten biggest clonotypes.

The V end loses 4 bases and the J end loses 3 bases, and a stretch of 17 bases separates them. CDR1 and CDR2 (SGHTS, YDEGEE) derive from the germline V gene. The CDR3 measures 15 amino acids from cysteine to phenylalanine. Solely the CDR3 DNA is kept, with 45 bases framed from the first base. About this clone: What this receptor recognizes is not known. Per-base qualities were not stored, and no clone one base away is much larger.

Sequencing used peripheral blood. The receptor comes from a human donor with active COVID-19. The donor label of this sample is uncertain. The V and J genes are TRBV5-8 and TRBJ2-7; tentative D gene TRBD2, with 7 bases matching. The DNA sequence is TGTGCCAGCAGCCGGGGGGCGGGAGACATCTACGAGCAGTACTTC. Its protein reads: CASSRGAGDIYEQYF.